Detailed here is one T cell receptor (beta chain). This sample was taken from a study of blood T cell repertoires in COVID-19. Study at large: Donors in the United States, Italy and Spain gave samples during acute or convalescent COVID-19. Sample material is recorded as cDNA or gDNA derived from T cells, B-cell-depleted T cells, or PBMCs.

As processed by the authors: Cell counts per sample came from amplifying reference gene primers. The method was immunoSEQ multiplex PCR; TCRdb's version includes in-frame clones alone and lacks a portion of them. V and J calls and clone size are as listed in that table; D and trimming were resolved from the DNA. The data show about 310,000 clones, 80% to 90% seen once. Sequences were obtained from peripheral blood. This sequence originates from a man aged 45-60 years with active or convalescent COVID-19.

CDR3 nucleotide sequence: TGTGCCATCAGTGATTACAGCGGGACCGCCTACGAGCAGTACTTC. It is translated as CAISDYSGTAYEQYF. The chain couples TRBV10-3 to TRBJ2-7, with 7 bases matching TRBD2. This CDR3 comprises 15 residues. Germline V gene data show CDR1 as ENHRY and CDR2 as SYGVKD. After removal of 3 bases from V and 2 bases from J, the junction contained 7 bases not matched to a gene.